This section outlines one T cell receptor (beta chain) sequence together with its context. In the study's own analysis: The assay estimated nucleated cells by amplifying reference gene primers. The assay was immunoSEQ multiplex PCR, and TCRdb's table has in-frame clones only and misses some. The V and J calls and clone size were taken over from that table, and D and trimming were inferred from the DNA. The data hold a few hundred thousand clones, with 75% to 90% observed a single time. The data belong to a study of blood T cell repertoires in COVID-19. Study summary: The study drew acute and convalescent COVID-19 samples from the United States, Italy and Spain.

The junction had 10 bases not matched to a gene; V was cut back by 7 bases and J by 4 bases. CDR1 is SGDLS and CDR2 is YYNGEE in the germline V gene. This CDR3 comprises 15 residues. This sequence joins TRBV9 and TRBJ2-2; 7 bases are shared with TRBD1. Sequenced material: PBMCs or T cells enriched from blood (not recorded which). The TCR sequence derives from a woman aged 50 to 60 who had recovered from COVID-19. CDR3 sequence (DNA): TGTGCCAGCTCACGACAGGGCATCGGCACCGGGGAGCTGTTTTTT. This codes for CASSRQGIGTGELFF.